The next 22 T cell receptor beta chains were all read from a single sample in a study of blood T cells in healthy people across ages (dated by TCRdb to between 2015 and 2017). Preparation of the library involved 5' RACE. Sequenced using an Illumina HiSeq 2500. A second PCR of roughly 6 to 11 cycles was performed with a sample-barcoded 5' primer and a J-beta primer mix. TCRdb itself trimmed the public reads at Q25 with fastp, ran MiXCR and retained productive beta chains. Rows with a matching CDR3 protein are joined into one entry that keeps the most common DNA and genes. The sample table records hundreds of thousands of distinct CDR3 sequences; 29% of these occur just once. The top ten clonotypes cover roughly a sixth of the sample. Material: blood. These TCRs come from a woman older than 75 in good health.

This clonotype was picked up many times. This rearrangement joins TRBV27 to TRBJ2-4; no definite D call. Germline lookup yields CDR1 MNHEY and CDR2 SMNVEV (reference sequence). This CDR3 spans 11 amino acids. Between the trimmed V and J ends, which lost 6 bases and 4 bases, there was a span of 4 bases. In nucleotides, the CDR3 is TGTGCCAGCAGGGGAAAAAACATTCAGTACTTC. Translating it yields CASRGKNIQYF.

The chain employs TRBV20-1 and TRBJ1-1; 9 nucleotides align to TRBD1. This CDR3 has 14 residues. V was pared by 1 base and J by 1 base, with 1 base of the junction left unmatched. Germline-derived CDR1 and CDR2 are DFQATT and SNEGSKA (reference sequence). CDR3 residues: CSARGGQGNTEAFF. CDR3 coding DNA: TGCAGTGCTAGAGGGGGACAGGGGAACACTGAAGCTTTCTTT.

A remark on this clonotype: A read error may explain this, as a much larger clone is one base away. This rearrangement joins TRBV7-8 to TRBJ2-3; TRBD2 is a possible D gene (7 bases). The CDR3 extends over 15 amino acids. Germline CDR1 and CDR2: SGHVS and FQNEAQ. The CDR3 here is CASSTMGGRTNTQYF. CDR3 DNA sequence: TGTGCCAGCAGCACGATGGGGGGGCGCACAAATACGCAGTATTTT.

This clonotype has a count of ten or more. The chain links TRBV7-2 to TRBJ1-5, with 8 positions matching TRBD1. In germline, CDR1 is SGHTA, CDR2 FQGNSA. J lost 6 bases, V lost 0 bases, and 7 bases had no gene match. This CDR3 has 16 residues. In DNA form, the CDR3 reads TGTGCCAGCAGCTTAGCGGACAGGGTCATAAGTCAGCCCCAGCATTTT. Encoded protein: CASSLADRVISQPQHF.

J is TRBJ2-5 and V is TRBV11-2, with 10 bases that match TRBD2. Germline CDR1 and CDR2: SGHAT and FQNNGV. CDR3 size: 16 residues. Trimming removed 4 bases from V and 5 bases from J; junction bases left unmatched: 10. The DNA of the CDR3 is TGTGCCAGCAGCTCCGGTAGCGGGAGGAGGGAGGAGACCCAGTACTTC. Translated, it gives CASSSGSGRREETQYF.

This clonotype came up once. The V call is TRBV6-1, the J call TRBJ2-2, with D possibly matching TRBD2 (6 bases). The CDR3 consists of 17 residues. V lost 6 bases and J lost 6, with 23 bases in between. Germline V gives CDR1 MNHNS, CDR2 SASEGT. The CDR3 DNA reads TGTGCCAGCAGCTGGCCCACCGGGAGCTTACAGGCCGGGGAGCTGTTTTTT. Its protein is CASSWPTGSLQAGELFF.

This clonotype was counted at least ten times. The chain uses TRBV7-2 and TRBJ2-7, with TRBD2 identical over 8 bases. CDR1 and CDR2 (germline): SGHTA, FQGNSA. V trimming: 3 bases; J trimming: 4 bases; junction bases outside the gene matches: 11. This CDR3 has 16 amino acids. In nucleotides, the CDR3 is TGTGCCAGCAGCTTTGCCTCCGGGGGGGCCGGGTACGAGCAGTACTTC. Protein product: CASSFASGGAGYEQYF.

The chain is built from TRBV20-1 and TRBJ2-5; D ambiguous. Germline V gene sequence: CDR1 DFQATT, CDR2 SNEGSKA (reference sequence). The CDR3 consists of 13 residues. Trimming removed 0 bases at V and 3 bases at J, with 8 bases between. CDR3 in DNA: TGCAGTGCTAGAGATCAACCCAAAGAGACCCAGTACTTC. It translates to CSARDQPKETQYF.

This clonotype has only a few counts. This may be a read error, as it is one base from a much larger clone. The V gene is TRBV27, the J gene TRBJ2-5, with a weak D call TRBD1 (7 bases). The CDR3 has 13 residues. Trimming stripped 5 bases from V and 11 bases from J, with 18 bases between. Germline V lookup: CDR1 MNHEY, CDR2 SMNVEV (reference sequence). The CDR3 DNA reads TGTGCCAGCAGTGCGGGACAGCGGTCCGGGCAGTACTTC. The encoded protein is CASSAGQRSGQYF.

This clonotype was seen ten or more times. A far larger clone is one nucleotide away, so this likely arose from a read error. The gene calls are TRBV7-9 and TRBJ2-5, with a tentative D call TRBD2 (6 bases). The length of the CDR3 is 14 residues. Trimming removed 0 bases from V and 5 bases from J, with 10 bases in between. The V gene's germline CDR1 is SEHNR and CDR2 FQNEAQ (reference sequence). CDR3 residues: CASSLAGGSETQYF. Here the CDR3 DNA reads TGTGCCAGCAGCTTAGCGGGGGGTAGCGAGACCCAGTACTTC.

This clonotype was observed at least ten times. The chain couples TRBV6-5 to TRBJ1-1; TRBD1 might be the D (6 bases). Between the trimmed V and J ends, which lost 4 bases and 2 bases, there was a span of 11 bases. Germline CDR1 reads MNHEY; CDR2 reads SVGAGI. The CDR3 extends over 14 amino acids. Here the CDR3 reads CASSFGQINTEAFF. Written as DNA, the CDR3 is TGTGCCAGCAGTTTTGGACAGATAAACACTGAAGCTTTCTTT.

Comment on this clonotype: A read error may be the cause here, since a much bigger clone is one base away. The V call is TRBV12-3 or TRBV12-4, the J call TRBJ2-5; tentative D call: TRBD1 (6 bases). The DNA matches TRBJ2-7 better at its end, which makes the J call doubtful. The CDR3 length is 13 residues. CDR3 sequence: CAGSQGQIYEQYF. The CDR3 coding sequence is TGTGCCGGCAGCCAAGGACAGATCTACGAGCAGTACTTC.

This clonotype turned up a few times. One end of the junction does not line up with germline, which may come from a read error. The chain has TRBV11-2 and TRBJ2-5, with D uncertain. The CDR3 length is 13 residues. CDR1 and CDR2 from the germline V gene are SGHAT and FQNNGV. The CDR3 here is CANSPRMLETQYF. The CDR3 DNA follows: TGTGCCAACAGCCCTAGGATGTTGGAGACCCAGTACTTC.

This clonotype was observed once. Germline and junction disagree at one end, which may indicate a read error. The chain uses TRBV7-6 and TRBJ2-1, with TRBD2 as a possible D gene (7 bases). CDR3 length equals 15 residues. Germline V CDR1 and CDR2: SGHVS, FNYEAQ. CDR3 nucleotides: TGTGCCAGCAGCTCGACGGGGGGCCCCTACAATAAGCAGTTCTTC. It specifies CASSSTGGPYNKQFF.

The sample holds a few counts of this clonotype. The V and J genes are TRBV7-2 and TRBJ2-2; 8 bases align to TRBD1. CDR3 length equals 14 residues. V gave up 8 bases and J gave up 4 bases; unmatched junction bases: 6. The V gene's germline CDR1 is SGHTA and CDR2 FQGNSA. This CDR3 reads CASDQGALTGELFF. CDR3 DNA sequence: TGTGCCAGCGACCAGGGGGCGCTCACCGGGGAGCTGTTTTTT.

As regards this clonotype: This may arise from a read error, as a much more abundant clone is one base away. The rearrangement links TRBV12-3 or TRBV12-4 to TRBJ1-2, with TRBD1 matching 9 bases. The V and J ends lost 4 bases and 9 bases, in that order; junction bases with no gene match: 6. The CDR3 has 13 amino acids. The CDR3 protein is CASSSTGGNRYTF. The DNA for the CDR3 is TGTGCCAGCAGTTCGACAGGGGGGAATCGCTACACCTTC.

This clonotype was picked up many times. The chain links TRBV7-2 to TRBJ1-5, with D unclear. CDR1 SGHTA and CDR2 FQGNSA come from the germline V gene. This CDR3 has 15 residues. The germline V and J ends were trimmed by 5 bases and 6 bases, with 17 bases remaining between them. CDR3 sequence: CASSPRLEGGQPQHF. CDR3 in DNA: TGTGCCAGCAGCCCGAGACTAGAGGGCGGTCAGCCCCAGCATTTT.

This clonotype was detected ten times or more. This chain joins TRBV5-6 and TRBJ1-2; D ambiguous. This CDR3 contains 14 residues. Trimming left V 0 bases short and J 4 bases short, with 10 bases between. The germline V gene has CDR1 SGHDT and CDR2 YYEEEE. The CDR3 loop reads CASSLGANVYGYTF. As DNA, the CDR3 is TGTGCCAGCAGCTTGGGGGCAAATGTCTATGGCTACACCTTC. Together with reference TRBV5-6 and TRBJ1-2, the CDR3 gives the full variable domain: DAGVTQSPTHLIKTRGQQVTLRCSPKSGHDTVSWYQQALGQGPQFIFQYYEEEERQRGNFPDRFSGHQFPNYSSELNVNALLLGDSALYLCASSLGANVYGYTFGSGTRLTVV.

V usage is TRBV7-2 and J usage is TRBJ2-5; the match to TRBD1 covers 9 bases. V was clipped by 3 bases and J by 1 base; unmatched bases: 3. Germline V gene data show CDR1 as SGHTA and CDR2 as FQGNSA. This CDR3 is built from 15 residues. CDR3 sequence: CASSFRDRVQETQYF. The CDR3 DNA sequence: TGTGCCAGCAGCTTCCGGGACAGGGTCCAAGAGACCCAGTACTTC.

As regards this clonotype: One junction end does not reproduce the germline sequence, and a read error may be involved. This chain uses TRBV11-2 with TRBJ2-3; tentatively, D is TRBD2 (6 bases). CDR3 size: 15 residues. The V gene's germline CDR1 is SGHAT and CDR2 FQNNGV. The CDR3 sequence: CTSSVRLESTDTQYF. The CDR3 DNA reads TGTACCAGCAGCGTAAGACTAGAGAGCACAGATACGCAGTATTTT.

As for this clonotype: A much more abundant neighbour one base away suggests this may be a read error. In nucleotides, the CDR3 is TGTGCCAGCACCCCAGGAGGACATCTGACTAGCGGGGGGTGCAATGAGCAGTTCTTC. It translates to CASTPGGHLTSGGCNEQFF. This chain uses TRBV3-1 with TRBJ2-1; 13 bases agree with TRBD2. The V gene end was trimmed by 7 bases and the J gene end by 6 bases; junction bases not matched to a gene: 18. Per the germline V gene, CDR1 is LGHDT and CDR2 is YNNKEL (reference sequence). This CDR3 contains 19 residues.

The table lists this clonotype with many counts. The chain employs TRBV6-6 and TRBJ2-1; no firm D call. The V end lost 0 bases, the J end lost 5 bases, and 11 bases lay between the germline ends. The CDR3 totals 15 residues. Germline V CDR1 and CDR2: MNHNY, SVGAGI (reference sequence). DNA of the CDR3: TGTGCCAGCAGTTACTCGGTTGGATCCCACAATGAGCAGTTCTTC. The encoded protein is CASSYSVGSHNEQFF.